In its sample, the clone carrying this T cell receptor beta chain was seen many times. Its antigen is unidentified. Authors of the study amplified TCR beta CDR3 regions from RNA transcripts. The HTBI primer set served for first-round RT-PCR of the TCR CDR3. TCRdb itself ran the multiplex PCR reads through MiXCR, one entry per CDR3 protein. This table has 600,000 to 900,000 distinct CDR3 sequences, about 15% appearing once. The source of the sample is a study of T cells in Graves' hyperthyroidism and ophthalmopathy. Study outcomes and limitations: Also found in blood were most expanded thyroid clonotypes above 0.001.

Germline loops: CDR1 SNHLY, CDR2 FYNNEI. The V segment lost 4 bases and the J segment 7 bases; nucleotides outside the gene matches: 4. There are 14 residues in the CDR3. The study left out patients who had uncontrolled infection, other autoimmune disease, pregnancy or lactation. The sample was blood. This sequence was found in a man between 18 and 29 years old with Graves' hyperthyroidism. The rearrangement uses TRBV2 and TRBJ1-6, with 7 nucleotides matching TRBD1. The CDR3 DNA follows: TGTGCCAGCAGTGCCCAGGGGGGAAATTCACCCCTCCACTTT. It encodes CASSAQGGNSPLHF.